The 32 T cell receptor beta chains presented below share a single source sample, sequenced in a study of shared clonotypes between healthy human individuals. Data came from immunoSEQ multiplex PCR; TCRdb stores just in-frame clones and leaves some out. This sample has 1.5 million to 2.5 million clones, with about 94% found just once. Positively selected for CCR7, the CD45RO-negative cells used as naive CD8 cells excluded terminally differentiated effector memory CD45RA+ cells. Input material: naive CD8+ T cells sorted from blood. These receptor sequences come from a man in his late teens or twenties in good health.

The chain employs TRBV6-1 and TRBJ2-7; D ambiguous. Per germline, CDR1 MNHNS and CDR2 SASEGT. V was shortened by 3 bases and J by 3 bases, with 12 bases between the two germline ends. The CDR3 covers 14 residues. This CDR3 reads CASSEEGQIYEQYF. In nucleotides, the CDR3 is TGTGCCAGCAGTGAGGAAGGGCAGATCTACGAGCAGTACTTC.

This chain connects TRBV10-2 to TRBJ1-5; possible D gene TRBD1, 6 bases. CDR1 is WSHSY and CDR2 is SAAADI in the germline V gene. Trimming took 6 bases from V and 1 from J, leaving 19 bases between them. CDR3 length: 17 amino acids. CDR3 protein: CASRPTGYGLSNQPQHF. The CDR3 coding sequence is TGCGCCAGCAGGCCTACAGGGTACGGGCTGAGCAATCAGCCCCAGCATTTT.

The chain is built from TRBV5-6 and TRBJ2-7; no clear D gene. Germline CDR1 and CDR2: SGHDT and YYEEEE. V lost 1 base and J lost 0, with 5 bases in between. The CDR3 runs to 13 residues. The CDR3 spells CASSLRYSYEQYF. CDR3 bases: TGTGCCAGCAGCTTGAGGTACTCCTACGAGCAGTACTTC. Full variable domain (missing parts from reference TRBV5-6 and TRBJ2-7): DAGVTQSPTHLIKTRGQQVTLRCSPKSGHDTVSWYQQALGQGPQFIFQYYEEEERQRGNFPDRFSGHQFPNYSSELNVNALLLGDSALYLCASSLRYSYEQYFGPGTRLTVT.

The chain employs TRBV5-1 and TRBJ2-2, with D uncertain. The CDR3 totals 15 residues. The germline V gene encodes CDR1 SGHRS and CDR2 YFSETQ. Trimming took off 1 base at V and 0 bases at J, with 7 bases between the two ends. This CDR3 is CASSLFGANTGELFF. The CDR3 bases are TGCGCCAGCAGCTTGTTTGGGGCGAACACCGGGGAGCTGTTTTTT.

In regard to this clone: This same CDR3 is encoded by further DNA sequences in the sample. The chain uses TRBV11-2 and TRBJ2-7, with D perhaps matching TRBD2 (5 bases). The germline CDR1 and CDR2 sequences are SGHAT and FQNNGV. The CDR3 length is 13 residues. V lost 4 bases, J lost 1 base, and 8 bases lay in between. The CDR3 here is CASSSGVSYEQYF. CDR3 nucleotide sequence: TGTGCCAGCAGCTCCGGGGTTTCCTACGAGCAGTACTTC. The variable domain in full, completed from reference TRBV11-2 and TRBJ2-7, reads EAGVAQSPRYKIIEKRQSVAFWCNPISGHATLYWYQQILGQGPKLLIQFQNNGVVDDSQLPKDRFSAERLKGVDSTLKIQPAKLEDSAVYLCASSSGVSYEQYFGPGTRLTVT.

The sample holds a few counts of this clone. V is TRBV25-1 and J is TRBJ1-5, with TRBD1 as a possible D gene (5 bases). Per the germline V gene, CDR1 is MGHDK and CDR2 is SYGVNS. V shed 3 bases and J shed 6 bases, with 9 bases lying between them. The CDR3 has 13 amino acids. The CDR3 DNA follows: TGTGCCAGCAGTGATGGGGACGCTCAGCCCCAGCATTTT. This translates into CASSDGDAQPQHF.

The chain carries TRBV4-2 and TRBJ1-1; D remains ambiguous. V lost 0 bases and J 5 bases, leaving 13 bases between the germline ends. Germline CDR1 is LGHNA and CDR2 is YNFKEQ. The CDR3 is 15 residues long. The CDR3 region has the DNA TGTGCCAGCAGCCAAGATTTTAGCGGCGGAACTGAAGCTTTCTTT. Translated: CASSQDFSGGTEAFF.

V gene TRBV9 combines with J gene TRBJ2-3; D is perhaps TRBD1 or TRBD2 (6 bases each). This CDR3 spans 16 amino acids. CDR1 is SGDLS, CDR2 YYNGEE, per germline. The V and J ends lost 0 bases and 5 bases respectively, with 16 bases between them. DNA of the CDR3: TGTGCCAGCAGCGTAGTAGTGGAAGGGGGGTTAGATACGCAGTATTTT. Amino acids: CASSVVVEGGLDTQYF.

V and J are TRBV6-1 and TRBJ2-7, with D tentatively TRBD1 (5 bases). CDR3 length: 14 residues. Looked up from germline, CDR1 is MNHNS and CDR2 is SASEGT. V gave up 6 bases and J gave up 5 bases, with 17 bases separating them. In DNA form, the CDR3 reads TGTGCCAGCAGGACAGCCCCCCTGGGGAACGAGCAGTACTTC. Translation: CASRTAPLGNEQYF.

The CDR3 DNA reads as TGTGCCAGCAGATTCTCCGGGACAGCGTTCCCCGGCACAGATACGCAGTATTTT. It is translated as CASRFSGTAFPGTDTQYF. The chain is built from TRBV7-9 and TRBJ2-3; 7 nucleotides line up with TRBD1. V lost 6 bases, J lost 1 base, and 16 bases stayed unmatched. This CDR3 contains 18 residues. In germline, CDR1 is SEHNR, CDR2 FQNEAQ (reference sequence).

This clone was seen just once. This chain uses TRBV9 with TRBJ2-3; D might be TRBD1 (5 bases). Looked up from germline, CDR1 is SGDLS and CDR2 is YYNGEE. Between the trimmed V and J ends, which lost 3 bases and 1 base, there was a span of 12 bases. This CDR3 has 15 amino acids. The CDR3: CASSDDSHRTDTQYF. The CDR3 DNA is TGTGCCAGCAGCGACGACAGCCACCGCACAGATACGCAGTATTTT.

V usage is TRBV5-6 and J usage is TRBJ1-1; D gene unclear. The germline CDR1 and CDR2 sequences are SGHDT and YYEEEE. V was cut by 1 base and J by 0 bases, with 7 bases left in between. The CDR3 spans 14 residues. The CDR3 is CASSLKDMNTEAFF. The CDR3 nucleotides are TGTGCCAGCAGCTTGAAAGATATGAACACTGAAGCTTTCTTT.

This chain links TRBV6-6 with TRBJ2-7, with a weak D call TRBD1 (5 bases). This CDR3 is built from 13 residues. Germline V CDR1 and CDR2: MNHNY, SVGAGI (reference sequence). The V and J ends lost 6 bases and 5 bases respectively, with 14 bases between them. CDR3: CASRVGLYDEQYF. The DNA for the CDR3 is TGTGCCAGCAGGGTGGGGCTATACGACGAGCAGTACTTC.

V and J are TRBV14 and TRBJ2-7; D uncertain. Trimming pared 1 base from V and 0 bases from J, leaving 7 bases between. The CDR3 has 14 residues. Germline-derived CDR1 and CDR2 are SGHDN and FVKESK. The CDR3 loop is CASSQGHYSYEQYF. CDR3 bases: TGTGCCAGCAGCCAAGGGCACTACTCCTACGAGCAGTACTTC.

The V and J genes are TRBV2 and TRBJ2-2; 10 positions agree with TRBD2. From germline, CDR1 is SNHLY and CDR2 FYNNEI. The trim removed 6 bases at V and 4 bases at J, leaving 11 bases unmatched. The CDR3 has 17 residues. CDR3 protein: CASSPGLAEVLTGELFF. The CDR3 DNA is TGTGCCAGCAGCCCCGGACTAGCGGAGGTCCTCACCGGGGAGCTGTTTTTT.

This clone was seen just once. The rearrangement uses TRBV13 and TRBJ1-4; TRBD1 is a possible D gene (6 bases). Trimming removed 2 bases from V and 3 bases from J, with 10 bases in between. The germline gives CDR1 PRHDT, CDR2 FYEKMQ (reference sequence). This CDR3 has 15 residues. Written as DNA, the CDR3 is TGTGCCAGCAGCTTAAGGGGGATGGCTAATGAAAAACTGTTTTTT. This translates into CASSLRGMANEKLFF.

The rearrangement joins TRBV6-1 to TRBJ2-7; D unclear. The germline CDR1 and CDR2 sequences are MNHNS and SASEGT. V lost 7 bases and J lost 1, with 8 bases in between. The CDR3 is 12 amino acids. The CDR3 DNA reads TGTGCCAGCACCGACGCGTCCTACGAGCAGTACTTC. Its translation is CASTDASYEQYF.

J is TRBJ2-1 and V is TRBV6-6; 9 bases are a match to TRBD1. The CDR3 runs 14 residues. Germline loops: CDR1 MNHNY, CDR2 SVGAGI (reference sequence). J lost 6 bases, V lost 6 bases, and 6 bases had no gene match. DNA for the CDR3: TGTGCCAGCAGCTCCGGGACAGGGTCCAATGAGCAGTTCTTC. It specifies CASSSGTGSNEQFF.

V and J are TRBV6-1 and TRBJ2-1; TRBD2 aligns across 16 bases. CDR1 and CDR2 (germline): MNHNS, SASEGT. V was clipped by 0 bases and J by 2 bases; unmatched bases: 4. The CDR3 length is 19 residues. The CDR3, as DNA: TGTGCCAGCAGTGAAGCGAGGGGACTAGCGGGAGGGGCCTACAATGAGCAGTTCTTC. This translates into CASSEARGLAGGAYNEQFF.

The chain links TRBV4-3 to TRBJ2-7, with D unresolved. The germline V gene has CDR1 LGHNA and CDR2 YSLEER. Trimming took 1 base from V and 6 from J, leaving 22 bases between them. CDR3 length: 17 residues. The CDR3 loop reads CASSQVSLQEMSGEQYF. CDR3 in DNA: TGCGCCAGCAGCCAAGTGTCTCTTCAGGAAATGAGTGGCGAGCAGTACTTC.

J is TRBJ1-1 and V is TRBV7-6; D perhaps matches TRBD1 (5 bases). CDR1 is SGHVS, CDR2 FNYEAQ, per germline. V lost 3 bases to trimming and J lost 3 bases, with 8 bases between them. The CDR3 covers 13 residues. The CDR3 DNA reads TGTGCCAGCAGCTTTTCGGGGGACACTGAAGCTTTCTTT. This sequence encodes CASSFSGDTEAFF.

This clone was detected once. V is TRBV29-1 and J is TRBJ2-4; the match to TRBD1 covers 7 bases. The V gene end was trimmed by 6 bases and the J gene end by 8 bases; junction bases not matched to a gene: 10. CDR1 and CDR2 from the germline V gene are SQVTM and ANQGSEA. The CDR3 is 13 residues long. CDR3 protein: CSVGMTGIDIQYF. The CDR3 coding sequence is TGCAGCGTGGGAATGACAGGGATAGACATTCAGTACTTC.

The V and J genes are TRBV30 and TRBJ2-2; no clear D. Germline-derived CDR1 and CDR2 are GTSNPN and SVGIG (reference sequence). This CDR3 region has 13 residues. V was pared by 1 base and J by 4 bases, with 7 bases between. The CDR3 sequence is CAWSGPTTGELFF. CDR3 nucleotide sequence: TGTGCCTGGAGTGGGCCCACCACCGGGGAGCTGTTTTTT.

V and J are TRBV7-8 and TRBJ2-1; 7 nucleotides agree with TRBD2. The CDR3 extends over 17 amino acids. Germline V gives CDR1 SGHVS, CDR2 FQNEAQ. V was clipped by 1 base and J by 3 bases; unmatched bases: 9. The CDR3 protein is CASSLDGTTDFYNEQFF. The CDR3 nucleotides are TGTGCCAGCAGCTTAGACGGGACTACGGATTTCTACAATGAGCAGTTCTTC. The variable domain in full, with the rest retrieved from reference TRBV7-8 and TRBJ2-1, is GAGVSQSPRYKVAKRGQDVALRCDPISGHVSLFWYQQALGQGPEFLTYFQNEAQLDKSGLPSDRFFAERPEGSVSTLKIQRTQQEDSAVYLCASSLDGTTDFYNEQFFGPGTRLTVL.

The chain joins TRBV28 to TRBJ1-3; a weak D match, TRBD1 (5 bases). Per germline, CDR1 MDHEN and CDR2 SYDVKM. Trimming removed 6 bases at V and 0 bases at J, with 9 bases between. This CDR3 contains 14 residues. CDR3 DNA sequence: TGTGCCAGCAGCCGGGACGTCTCTGGAAACACCATATATTTT. Protein product: CASSRDVSGNTIYF.

This rearrangement joins TRBV29-1 to TRBJ2-1; tentative D call: TRBD1 (10 bases). CDR3 size: 16 residues. The V and J ends lost 6 bases and 3 bases respectively, with 21 bases between them. Germline CDR1 reads SQVTM; CDR2 reads ANQGSEA. CDR3 loop: CSVWDRGSGGYNEQFF. The CDR3 coding sequence is TGCAGCGTCTGGGACAGGGGTAGCGGGGGCTACAATGAGCAGTTCTTC.

A single count supports this clone. The gene calls are TRBV7-8 and TRBJ1-5; 9 bases fit TRBD1. The CDR3 has 15 residues. Germline V gene sequence: CDR1 SGHVS, CDR2 FQNEAQ. The V segment lost 5 bases and the J segment 3 bases; nucleotides outside the gene matches: 5. CDR3 protein: CASSAGQGNNQPQHF. The CDR3 DNA follows: TGTGCCAGCAGCGCGGGACAGGGAAACAATCAGCCCCAGCATTTT.

V and J are TRBV10-2 and TRBJ1-4; no firm D call. The V gene lost 7 bases and the J gene lost 0 bases, with 9 bases spanning the gap. The CDR3 has 14 amino acids. Looked up from germline, CDR1 is WSHSY and CDR2 is SAAADI. The CDR3 sequence: CASTGWATNEKLFF. The CDR3 DNA is TGCGCCAGCACTGGATGGGCAACTAATGAAAAACTGTTTTTT.

This clone was seen only once. The chain recombines TRBV5-1 with TRBJ1-1; perhaps TRBD1 as D (5 bases). Germline values: CDR1 SGHRS, CDR2 YFSETQ. Trimming took 2 bases from V and 6 from J, leaving 8 bases between them. The CDR3 spans 12 residues. CDR3 coding DNA: TGCGCCAGCAGCTTTACAGGTTCTGAAGCTTTCTTT. As protein: CASSFTGSEAFF.

The CDR3 sequence: CASSPLGQGAGNTQYF. The CDR3 coding sequence is TGTGCCAGCTCACCACTGGGACAGGGGGCCGGGAATACGCAGTATTTT. The chain links TRBV18 to TRBJ2-3; 12 bases are a match to TRBD1. Germline CDR1 KGHSH, CDR2 LQKENI. Trimming removed 1 base from V and 7 bases from J; junction bases left unmatched: 6. The CDR3 consists of 16 residues.

The J gene is TRBJ1-2, the V gene TRBV2, with D possibly matching TRBD1 (5 bases). V dropped 3 bases and J dropped 6 bases, with 14 bases sitting between them. The CDR3 sequence is 14 residues long. CDR1 SNHLY and CDR2 FYNNEI come from the germline V gene. The CDR3 sequence is CASSDEGDVHGYTF. Written as DNA, the CDR3 is TGTGCCAGCAGTGACGAAGGGGACGTCCATGGCTACACCTTC.

This chain links TRBV19 with TRBJ2-2; TRBD1 matches at 11 bases. Trimming cost V 3 bases and J 6 bases; bases outside gene matches: 3. CDR1 is LNHDA and CDR2 is SQIVND in the germline V gene (reference sequence). CDR3 length: 15 residues. CDR3 sequence (DNA): TGTGCCAGTAGTATGGGGACAGGGGGTGCCGGGGAGCTGTTTTTT. Translating gives CASSMGTGGAGELFF.